This TCR beta chain came from a study of cytomegalovirus exposure and HLA in healthy donors (dated by TCRdb to the late 2010s). About the full investigation: An earlier analysis of more than 550 of the donors reported roughly 300 Gb of sequence data and around 120 million unique TCR beta sequences obtained from some 200 million T cells. Roughly 300 gigabases of sequencing data and approximately 85 million unique TCR sequences were included in an early release covering about 700 HLA-typed donors. Along with the roughly 670-subject first cohort, a separate validation cohort of over a hundred different subjects was used. Genome-wide SNP genotypes for about 65% of the 666 donors were used in a later genetic analysis, which treated that subset as a discovery cohort. In the later analysis, no new phenotypic data were used to find candidate immune exposures; instead, reliance was placed on TCR beta sequences and their occurrence across donors. Donor age, sex, ethnicity and CMV serostatus were compiled alongside the repertoire data. About five DR-DQ haplotypes were handled as single units for association and clustering, since linkage in the cohort was strong. In an earlier analysis of roughly 580 of the donors, high-throughput TCR beta sequencing was used to judge whether each TCR beta V gene segment behaved as functional or pseudogenic. Across roughly 420 genotyped donors of the cohort, an average of roughly 230,000 unique TCR beta nucleotide sequences per donor were sequenced, and roughly 18% of those sequences were non-productive. The study used immunosequencing to profile the T cell repertoires of approximately 630 subjects and linked those repertoires to cytomegalovirus serostatus. Class I and class II HLA loci were covered by the typing at four-digit resolution. The genetic ancestry cluster associated with self-reported Caucasian donors included roughly 84% of the 350 to 500 genotyped donors. Typing coverage varied by locus: roughly 620-630 donors for A, B, C, DRB1 and DQB1; 522 for DQA1; more than 600 for DPA1; more than 450 for DPB1. All discovery cohort repertoires had been generated on a single sequencing platform. A later analysis re-examined previously published TCR beta repertoires from 600 to 700 donors and added high-resolution HLA genotyping to investigate patterns of TCR occurrence. The aim of the study was to test whether cataloging public T cell receptors could identify signatures of past pathogen exposure. To predict cytomegalovirus infection status, the study combined high-throughput TCR immunosequencing, statistical association of individual TCRs with disease status, and machine learning.

As concerns this clone: What this receptor recognizes is not known. Per-nucleotide qualities are absent, and no much larger clonotype sits a single base away.

The paper as a whole reports these results and caveats: It was suggested by the authors that the approach could potentially be generalized to other disease states and immunological phenotypes. A further reported finding was that TCR beta sequences accurately predicted the HLA-A and HLA-B alleles for most subjects in the first cohort. A later analysis reported that several top co-occurrence clusters appeared linked to parvovirus B19, influenza, CMV and Epstein-Barr virus. In a later genetic analysis, fewer N-insertions in productive TCRs were reported among donors in an Asian-associated ancestry cluster than the roughly 700-donor mean. Because HLA typing was unavailable for some donors at each locus, only the typed subset was used in association tests. In a later analysis, HLA-associated TCR beta chains showed more clonal expansion and lower generation probabilities than non-associated chains that were equally common. A few of the identified cytomegalovirus-associated TCR beta chains were confirmed in vitro to be specific for cytomegalovirus antigens. The sequencing pipeline was judged likely to have produced a cluster of highly shared sequence variants as a technical artifact. Broadly in line with IMGT annotations, most TCR beta V segments showed up in productive rearrangements about 87% or about 30% of the time in an earlier analysis of about 500 of the donors. Some IMGT-functional V segments, including TRBV6-2 and TRBV6-3, could not be distinguished by the 87-base-pair reads and were therefore excluded. Strong co-occurrence of HLA alleles, especially DR and DQ, made assigning TCR associations to individual alleles difficult. Linkage disequilibrium might explain the correlated functional status among segregating V segments, but an unknown experimental factor could not be ruled out. Most CMV-associated TCR beta chains appeared to be HLA-restricted in a later analysis, and the HLA associations seemed to be driven largely by CMV exposure. Because counts were too low, seventeen rarely observed V segments, including chromosome 9 orphons, were left out of the earlier analysis of roughly 600 of the donors. Specific HLA alleles were associated with 15,000 to 20,000 TCR beta sequences at a false discovery rate of 0.05 in a later analysis. The classifier was reported to diagnose cytomegalovirus status with high specificity and sensitivity in both the original cohort and the validation cohort. An association between a missense DCLRE1C variant and V-gene and J-gene trimming of TCR beta chains was found in a later genetic analysis and replicated in an independent cohort. In a later analysis, TCR association rates were found to vary across HLA loci, with the most associated TCRs seen for DRB1 alleles and the fewest for HLA-C alleles. Most TCR sequences were seen in very few donors, while some public TCRs were found in many individuals. CMV serostatus was the only immune exposure information available for the cohort. In this cohort, only TCR beta chains were sequenced, and detectable features were limited by the absence of alpha or paired-chain data. In the study, 150 to 200 TCR beta chains were listed as associated with cytomegalovirus. Sequencing depth was assumed to be roughly uniform across donors in the presence/absence analyses, though that assumption may not hold.

In total, 666 healthy bone marrow donors made up the cohort. At the time of sampling, all cohort members were nominally healthy, though unrecorded immune exposures were likely present. The donor was CMV seronegative and belonged to the group of several hundred seronegative cohort members. Every donor gave a peripheral blood sample, and the peripheral blood mononuclear cells from that sample were used for TCR beta sequencing. Genomic DNA extraction from the blood cell samples was performed with the Qiagen DNeasy Blood Extraction Kit. Receptor amplification or capture employed the immunoSEQ multiplex PCR assay. For the multiplex PCR, a mixture combining 60 forward primers for TCR Vbeta segments and 13 reverse primers for TCR Jbeta segments was used. The CDR3 region of rearranged TCR beta genes was amplified from genomic DNA with a multiplex PCR assay. On the Illumina HiSeq System, the amplified TCR beta libraries were sequenced as 87-base-pair reads. On the authors' methods: A later analysis counted tens of millions of unique TCR beta chains across the 550 to 700 repertoires, and some 11 million of these chains were shared by at least two donors. To remove PCR and sequencing errors, raw reads were error-corrected and collapsed into unique sequences using a nearest-neighbor algorithm that merged closely related sequences. Alignment of CDR3 sequences to IMGT reference sequences was used to assign V, D and J gene segments. For a sequence to be retained, a match of at least six nucleotides to both a V gene segment and a J gene segment was required. A rearrangement was called productive if the CDR3 had no stop codons and remained in frame with V and J, and every other rearrangement was called non-productive. Following IMGT convention, CDR3 was defined as the stretch from the second conserved V-encoded cysteine up to the conserved J-encoded phenylalanine. Sequences without an unambiguous match to a single V gene segment were excluded from the earlier analysis of about 600 of the donors. An earlier analysis of 500 to 600 of the donors classified V segments as functional when productive rearrangements were above 56.7% and as segregating when the standard deviation between donors was above 5%. A statistical classification framework was built for diagnosing cytomegalovirus status from the catalog of TCR beta chain sequences. A later analysis assigned V and J genes by comparing TCR nucleotide sequences with IMGT/GENE-DB human TR gene sequences. A later analysis assigned CDR3 sequences and most-parsimonious VDJ recombination scenarios with the TCRdist pipeline. In a later analysis, each TCR beta chain was defined by its CDR3 amino acid sequence together with its V-gene family, and reads lacking a unique V-gene family were excluded. A later analysis removed over 500 highly shared, low-generation-probability nucleotide sequences to deal with suspected cross-contamination and a sequencing artifact. In a later analysis, a clonal expansion index was calculated for each public chain from normalized within-repertoire ranks of inferred template counts. Generation probabilities in a later analysis came from a VDJ recombination model fitted to out-of-frame rearrangements, and those results were checked against IGoR. In a later analysis, hypergeometric tests were used to score TCR-TCR, TCR-HLA and TCR-CMV co-occurrence, with a repertoire-size bias correction applied to TCR pairs. To estimate false discovery rates, a later analysis permuted the HLA or CMV assignments 20 times. In a later analysis, co-occurring TCRs were grouped using DBSCAN, and TCRdist sequence similarity was added for clustering within HLA-allele-positive subsets. Co-occurrence clustering excluded repertoires with fewer than 30,000 or more than 120,000 public chains, plus five with anomalous nucleotide sharing. Entries here come from immuneACCESS through TCRdb and include only in-frame sequences with V and J called. Some clones fail to appear in such tables; in the studies checked, an unresolved V gene covers under half of the shortfall, and the cause of the remainder is unknown. V and J calls plus clone size are reproduced from that table; the DNA served to infer D and trimming. The sample table holds 160,000 or so clones, of which more than 65% were seen once. Together, the top ten hold roughly 1.3% of the sample.

Via the germline V gene (reference sequence), CDR1 is MNHNY and CDR2 SVGAGI. The CDR3 measures 15 amino acids from cysteine to phenylalanine. The entry retains the CDR3 DNA only, 45 bases that are in frame from base 1. The source is a man in his thirties or forties in good health and CMV-seronegative. Sequencing input: PBMCs. The rearrangement combines TRBV6-6 with TRBJ2-5; TRBD1 lines up with 7 middle nucleotides. The DNA end lines up better with TRBJ2-7; the J call may be wrong. The DNA reads TGTGCCAGCAGGCCGGGACAGATAAGCTCCTACGAGCAGTACTTC. Protein translation: CASRPGQISSYEQYF.